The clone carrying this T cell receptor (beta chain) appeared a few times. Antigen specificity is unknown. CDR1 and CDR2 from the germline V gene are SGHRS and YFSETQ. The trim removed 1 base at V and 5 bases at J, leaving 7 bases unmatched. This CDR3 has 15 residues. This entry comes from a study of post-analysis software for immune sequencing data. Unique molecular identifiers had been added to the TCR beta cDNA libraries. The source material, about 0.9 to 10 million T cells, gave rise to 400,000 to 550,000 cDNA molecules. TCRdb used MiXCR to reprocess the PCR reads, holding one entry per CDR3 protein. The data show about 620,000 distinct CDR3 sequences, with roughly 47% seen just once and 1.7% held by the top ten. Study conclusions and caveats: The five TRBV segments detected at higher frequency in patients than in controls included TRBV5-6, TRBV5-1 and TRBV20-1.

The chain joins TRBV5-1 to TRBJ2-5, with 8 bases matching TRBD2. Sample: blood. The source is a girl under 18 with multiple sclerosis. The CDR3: CASSLSRGGPETQYF. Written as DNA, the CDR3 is TGCGCCAGCAGCTTGTCACGGGGGGGCCCGGAGACCCAGTACTTC.